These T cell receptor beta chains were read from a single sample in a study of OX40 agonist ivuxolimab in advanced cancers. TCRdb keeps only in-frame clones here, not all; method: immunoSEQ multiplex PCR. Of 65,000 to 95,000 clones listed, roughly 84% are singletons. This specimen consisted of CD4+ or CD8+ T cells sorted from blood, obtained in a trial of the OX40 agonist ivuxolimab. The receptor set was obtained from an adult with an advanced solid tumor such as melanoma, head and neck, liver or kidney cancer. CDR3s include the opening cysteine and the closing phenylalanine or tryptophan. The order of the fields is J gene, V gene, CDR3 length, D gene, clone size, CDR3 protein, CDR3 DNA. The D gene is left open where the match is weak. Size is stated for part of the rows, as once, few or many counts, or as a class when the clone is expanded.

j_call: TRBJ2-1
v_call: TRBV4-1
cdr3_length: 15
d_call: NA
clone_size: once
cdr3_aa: CASSRGSSEHNEQFF
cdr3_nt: TGCGCCAGCAGCCGGGGGAGCAGTGAACACAATGAGCAGTTCTTC

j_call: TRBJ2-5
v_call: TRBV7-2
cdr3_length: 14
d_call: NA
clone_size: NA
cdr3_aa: CASARRADGETQYF
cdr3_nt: TGTGCCAGCGCAAGGAGAGCGGACGGAGAGACCCAGTACTTC

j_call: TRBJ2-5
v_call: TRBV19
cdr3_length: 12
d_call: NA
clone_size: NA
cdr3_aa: CASSMRWETQYF
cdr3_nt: TGTGCCAGTAGTATGCGTTGGGAGACCCAGTACTTC

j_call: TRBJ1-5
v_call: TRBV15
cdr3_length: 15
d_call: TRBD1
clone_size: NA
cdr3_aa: CATSRDRGSTQPQHF
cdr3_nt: TGTGCCACCAGCAGGGACAGGGGGAGTACTCAGCCCCAGCATTTT

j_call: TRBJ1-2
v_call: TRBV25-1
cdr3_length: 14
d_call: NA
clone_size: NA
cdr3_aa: CASSELGIYYGYTF
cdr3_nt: TGTGCCAGCAGTGAATTAGGTATATACTATGGCTACACCTTC

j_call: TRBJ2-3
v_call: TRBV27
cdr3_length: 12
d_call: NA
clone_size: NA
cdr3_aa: CASSRGTDTQYF
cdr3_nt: TGTGCCAGCAGTCGCGGCACAGATACGCAGTATTTT

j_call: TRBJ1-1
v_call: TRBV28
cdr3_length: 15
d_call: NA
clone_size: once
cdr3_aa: CASSPPPGGNTEAFF
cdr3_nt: TGTGCCAGCAGCCCCCCCCCAGGAGGGAACACTGAAGCTTTCTTT

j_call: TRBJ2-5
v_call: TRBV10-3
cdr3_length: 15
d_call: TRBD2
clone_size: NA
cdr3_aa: CAIGTSGAPQETQYF
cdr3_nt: TGTGCCATCGGGACTAGCGGGGCCCCCCAAGAGACCCAGTACTTC

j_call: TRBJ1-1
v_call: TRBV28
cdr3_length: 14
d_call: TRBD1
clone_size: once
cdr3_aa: CASRWGQGLTEAFF
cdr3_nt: TGTGCCAGCAGGTGGGGACAGGGGCTCACTGAAGCTTTCTTT

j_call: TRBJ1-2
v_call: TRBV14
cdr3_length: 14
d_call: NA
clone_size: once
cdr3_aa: CASSHFWRADEVTF
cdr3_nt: TGTGCCAGCAGCCATTTCTGGCGCGCAGACGAAGTGACCTTC

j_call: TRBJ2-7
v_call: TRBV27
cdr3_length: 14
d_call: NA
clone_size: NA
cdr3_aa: CASSSRGKSYEQYF
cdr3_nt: TGTGCCAGCAGTTCAAGGGGCAAGTCCTACGAGCAGTACTTC

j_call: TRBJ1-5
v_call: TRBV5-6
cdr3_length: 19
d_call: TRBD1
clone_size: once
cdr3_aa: CASSTNSRTGNYSNQPQHF
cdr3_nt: TGTGCCAGCAGCACGAACTCTAGGACAGGGAACTATAGCAATCAGCCCCAGCATTTT

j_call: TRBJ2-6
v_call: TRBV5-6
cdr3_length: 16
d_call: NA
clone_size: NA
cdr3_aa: CASNLQGNSGANVLTF
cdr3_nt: TGTGCCAGCAACCTACAGGGTAACTCTGGGGCCAACGTCCTGACTTTC

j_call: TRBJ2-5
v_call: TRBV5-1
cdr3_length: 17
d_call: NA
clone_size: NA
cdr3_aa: CASSPVAIGGRQETQYF
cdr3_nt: TGCGCCAGCAGCCCCGTAGCAATAGGGGGGAGACAAGAGACCCAGTACTTC

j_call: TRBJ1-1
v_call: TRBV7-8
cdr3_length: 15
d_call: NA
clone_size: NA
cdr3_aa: CASSLRGQLNTEAFF
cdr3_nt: TGTGCCAGCAGCTTACGTGGACAGTTGAACACTGAAGCTTTCTTT

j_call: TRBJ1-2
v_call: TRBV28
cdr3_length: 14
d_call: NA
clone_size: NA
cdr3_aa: CASSAPPGIEGYTF
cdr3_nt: TGTGCCAGCAGTGCCCCCCCCGGGATCGAGGGCTACACCTTC

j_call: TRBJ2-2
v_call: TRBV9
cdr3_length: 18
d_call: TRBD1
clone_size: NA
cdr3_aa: CASSATYRGSRNTGELFF
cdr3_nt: TGTGCCAGCAGCGCGACATACAGGGGCTCCAGGAACACCGGGGAGCTGTTTTTT

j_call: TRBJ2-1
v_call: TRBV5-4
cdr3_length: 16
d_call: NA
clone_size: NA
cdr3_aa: CASRFAASSLELVPFF
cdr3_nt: TGTGCCAGCAGGTTCGCTGCCAGCAGCTTGGAACTAGTTCCGTTCTTC

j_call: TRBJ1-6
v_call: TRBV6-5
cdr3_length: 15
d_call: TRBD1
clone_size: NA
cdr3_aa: CASSPRDRNNSPLHF
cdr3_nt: TGTGCCAGCAGTCCCAGGGACAGGAATAATTCACCCCTCCACTTT

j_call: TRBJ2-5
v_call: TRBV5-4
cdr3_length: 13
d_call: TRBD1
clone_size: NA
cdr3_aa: CASSGTGQETQYF
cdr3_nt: TGTGCCAGCAGCGGGACAGGGCAAGAGACCCAGTACTTC

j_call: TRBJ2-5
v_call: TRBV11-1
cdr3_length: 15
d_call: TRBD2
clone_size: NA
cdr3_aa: CASRIGLAGVETQYF
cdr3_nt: TGTGCCAGCAGAATCGGACTAGCGGGAGTAGAGACCCAGTACTTC

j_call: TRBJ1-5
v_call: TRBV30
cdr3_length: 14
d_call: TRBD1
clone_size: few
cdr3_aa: CAWSSGQGHQPQHF
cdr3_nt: TGTGCCTGGAGCTCCGGACAGGGGCATCAGCCCCAGCATTTT

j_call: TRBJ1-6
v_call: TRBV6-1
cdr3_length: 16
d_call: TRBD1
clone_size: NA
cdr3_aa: CASSEAWAGGRSPLHF
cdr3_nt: TGTGCCAGCAGTGAAGCGTGGGCAGGGGGCCGGTCACCCCTCCACTTT

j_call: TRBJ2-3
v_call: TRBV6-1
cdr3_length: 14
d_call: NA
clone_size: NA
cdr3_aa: CASSDRTLTDTQYF
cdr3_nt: TGTGCCAGCAGTGATAGGACTCTCACAGATACGCAGTATTTT

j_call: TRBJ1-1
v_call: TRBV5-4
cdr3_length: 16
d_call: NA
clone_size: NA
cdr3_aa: CASSLGVWVSNTEAFF
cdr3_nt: TGTGCCAGCAGCTTGGGGGTCTGGGTTTCGAACACTGAAGCTTTCTTT

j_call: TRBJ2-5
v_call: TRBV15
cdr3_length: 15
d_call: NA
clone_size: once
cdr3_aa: CATSRDGDGEETQYF
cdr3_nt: TGTGCCACCAGCAGAGATGGGGACGGGGAGGAGACCCAGTACTTC

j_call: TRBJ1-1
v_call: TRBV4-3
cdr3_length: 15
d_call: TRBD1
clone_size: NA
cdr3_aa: CASSQDPGGDTEAFF
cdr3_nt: TGCGCCAGCAGCCAAGATCCAGGGGGGGACACTGAAGCTTTCTTT

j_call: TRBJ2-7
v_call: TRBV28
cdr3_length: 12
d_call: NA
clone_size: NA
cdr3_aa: CASSLGRGEQYF
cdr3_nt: TGTGCCAGCAGTTTAGGCAGGGGCGAGCAGTACTTC

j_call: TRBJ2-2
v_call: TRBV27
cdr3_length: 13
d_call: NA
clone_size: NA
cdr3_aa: CASSLLNTGELFF
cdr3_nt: TGTGCCAGCAGTTTACTGAACACCGGGGAGCTGTTTTTT

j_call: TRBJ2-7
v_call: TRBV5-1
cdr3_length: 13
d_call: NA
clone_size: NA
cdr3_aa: CASSLTPGDEQYF
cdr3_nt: TGCGCCAGCAGCTTAACCCCCGGGGACGAGCAGTACTTC

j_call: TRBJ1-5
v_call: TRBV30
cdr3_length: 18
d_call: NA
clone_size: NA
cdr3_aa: CALTPTGTRIHSNQPQHF
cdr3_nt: TGTGCCTTAACCCCGACCGGGACACGGATACATAGCAATCAGCCCCAGCATTTT

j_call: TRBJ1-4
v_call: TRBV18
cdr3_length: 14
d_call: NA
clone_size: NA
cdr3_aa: CASSPERINEKLFF
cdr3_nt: TGTGCCAGCTCACCCGAAAGGATTAATGAAAAACTGTTTTTT

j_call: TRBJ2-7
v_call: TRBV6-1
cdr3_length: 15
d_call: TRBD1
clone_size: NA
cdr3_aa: CASSALGTGGDEQYF
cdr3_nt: TGTGCCAGCAGTGCATTAGGGACAGGGGGCGACGAGCAGTACTTC

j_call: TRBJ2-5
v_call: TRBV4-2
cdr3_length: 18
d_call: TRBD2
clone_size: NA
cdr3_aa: CASSQEGSGGARGETQYF
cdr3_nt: TGTGCCAGCAGCCAAGAGGGTAGCGGGGGGGCGAGGGGAGAGACCCAGTACTTC

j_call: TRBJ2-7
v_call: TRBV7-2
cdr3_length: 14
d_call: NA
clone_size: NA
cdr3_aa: CASSLQVPSYEQYF
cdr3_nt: TGTGCCAGCAGCTTGCAGGTTCCCTCCTACGAGCAGTACTTC

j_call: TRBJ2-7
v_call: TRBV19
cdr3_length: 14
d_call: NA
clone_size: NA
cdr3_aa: CASSTQTRADEQYF
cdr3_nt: TGTGCCAGTAGTACCCAGACTAGGGCGGACGAGCAGTACTTC

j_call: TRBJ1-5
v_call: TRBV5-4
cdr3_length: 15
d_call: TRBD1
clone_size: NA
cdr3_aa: CASSPGQGAGQPQHF
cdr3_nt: TGTGCCAGCAGCCCGGGACAGGGGGCCGGTCAGCCCCAGCATTTT

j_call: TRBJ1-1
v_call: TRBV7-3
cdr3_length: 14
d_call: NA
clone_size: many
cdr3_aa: CASSLTLGTNEAFF
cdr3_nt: TGTGCCAGCAGCTTAACGCTGGGGACCAATGAAGCTTTCTTT

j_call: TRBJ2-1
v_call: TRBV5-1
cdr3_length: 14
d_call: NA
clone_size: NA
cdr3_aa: CASSLAGPYNEQFF
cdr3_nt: TGCGCCAGCAGCTTGGCAGGACCCTACAATGAGCAGTTCTTC

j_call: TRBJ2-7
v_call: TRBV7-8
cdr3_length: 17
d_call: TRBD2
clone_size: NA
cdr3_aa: CASSLRTSGRSRYEQYF
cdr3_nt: TGTGCCAGCAGCCTGAGGACTAGCGGGAGGTCAAGGTACGAGCAGTACTTC

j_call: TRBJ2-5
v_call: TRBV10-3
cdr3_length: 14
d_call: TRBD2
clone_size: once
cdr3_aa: CAISGAGSEETQYF
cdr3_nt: TGTGCCATCAGTGGAGCGGGGTCGGAAGAGACCCAGTACTTC

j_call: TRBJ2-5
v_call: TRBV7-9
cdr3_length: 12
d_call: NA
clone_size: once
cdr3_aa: CASGGRKETQYF
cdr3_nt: TGTGCCTCTGGGGGACGGAAAGAGACCCAGTACTTC

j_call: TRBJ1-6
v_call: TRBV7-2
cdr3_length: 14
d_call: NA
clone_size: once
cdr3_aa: CASSLDGGPSPLHF
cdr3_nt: TGTGCCAGCAGCTTAGACGGGGGTCCTTCACCCCTCCACTTT

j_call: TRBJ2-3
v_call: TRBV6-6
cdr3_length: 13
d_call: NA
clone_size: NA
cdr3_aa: CASSYASLGGQYF
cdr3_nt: TGTGCCAGCAGTTACGCATCCCTCGGGGGGCAGTATTTT

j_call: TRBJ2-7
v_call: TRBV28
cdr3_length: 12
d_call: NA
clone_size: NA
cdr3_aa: CASNLEGWEQYF
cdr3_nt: TGTGCCAGCAATCTGGAGGGATGGGAGCAGTACTTC

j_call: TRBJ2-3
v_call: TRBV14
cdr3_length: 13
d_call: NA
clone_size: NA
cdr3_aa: CASSQGRGPTQYF
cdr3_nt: TGTGCCAGCAGCCAAGGCAGGGGCCCTACGCAGTATTTT

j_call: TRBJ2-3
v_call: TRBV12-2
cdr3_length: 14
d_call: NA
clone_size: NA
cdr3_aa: CASRHASEGDTQYF
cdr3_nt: TGTGCAAGTCGCCATGCGTCCGAGGGAGATACGCAGTATTTT

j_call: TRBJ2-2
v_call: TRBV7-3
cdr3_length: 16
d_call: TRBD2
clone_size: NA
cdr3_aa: CASSREGRGYPGELFF
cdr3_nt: TGTGCCAGCAGCCGGGAGGGCAGGGGATATCCCGGGGAGCTGTTTTTT

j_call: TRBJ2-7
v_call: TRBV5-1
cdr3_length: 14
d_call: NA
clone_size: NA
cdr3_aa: CASSNGGSSYEQCF
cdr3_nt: TGCGCCAGCAGCAACGGGGGAAGCTCCTACGAGCAGTGCTTC

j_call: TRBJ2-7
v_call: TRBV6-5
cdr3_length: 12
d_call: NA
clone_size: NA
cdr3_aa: CASSEVGYEQYF
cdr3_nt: TGTGCCAGCAGTGAAGTTGGTTACGAGCAGTACTTC

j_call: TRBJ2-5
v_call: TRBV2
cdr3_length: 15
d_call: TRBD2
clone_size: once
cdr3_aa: CASRATSGGLLTQYF
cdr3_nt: TGTGCCAGCAGAGCTACTAGCGGGGGGCTATTGACCCAGTACTTC

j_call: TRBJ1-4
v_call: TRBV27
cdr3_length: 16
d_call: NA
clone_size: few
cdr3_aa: CASSRMYRPRGEKLFF
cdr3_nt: TGTGCCAGCAGCCGGATGTACAGGCCTCGAGGTGAAAAACTGTTTTTT

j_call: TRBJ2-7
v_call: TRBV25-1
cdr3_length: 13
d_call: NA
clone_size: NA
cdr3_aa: CASSEQRDYEQYF
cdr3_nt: TGTGCCAGCAGCGAACAGAGAGATTACGAGCAGTACTTC

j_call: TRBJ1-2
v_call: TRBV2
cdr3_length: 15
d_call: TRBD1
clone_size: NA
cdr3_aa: CASDRTGEGNYGYTF
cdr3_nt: TGTGCCAGTGATAGGACAGGGGAGGGTAACTATGGCTACACCTTC

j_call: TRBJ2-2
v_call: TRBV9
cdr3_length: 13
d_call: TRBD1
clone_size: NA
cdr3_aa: CASRQGAIGELFF
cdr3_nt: TGTGCCAGCAGACAGGGGGCGATCGGGGAGCTGTTTTTT